Described below is a single T cell receptor (beta chain) sequence and its context. The data originate from a study of blood T cell repertoires in COVID-19. Measured with immunoSEQ multiplex PCR; TCRdb has only the in-frame clones, and not every one. The sample has fewer than 100,000 clones; about 88% are singletons. The germline V gene has CDR1 MNHEY and CDR2 SMNVEV (reference sequence). The CDR3 is 12 amino acids. V dropped 2 bases and J dropped 8 bases, with 7 bases sitting between them. This receptor was obtained from a human donor in a cohort sampled during active COVID-19. The sequenced sample consisted of peripheral blood. The chain couples TRBV27 to TRBJ2-1; no clear D. The CDR3 reads CASSLSRDEQFF. The CDR3 nucleotides read TGTGCCAGCAGTTTAAGCCGAGATGAGCAGTTCTTC.